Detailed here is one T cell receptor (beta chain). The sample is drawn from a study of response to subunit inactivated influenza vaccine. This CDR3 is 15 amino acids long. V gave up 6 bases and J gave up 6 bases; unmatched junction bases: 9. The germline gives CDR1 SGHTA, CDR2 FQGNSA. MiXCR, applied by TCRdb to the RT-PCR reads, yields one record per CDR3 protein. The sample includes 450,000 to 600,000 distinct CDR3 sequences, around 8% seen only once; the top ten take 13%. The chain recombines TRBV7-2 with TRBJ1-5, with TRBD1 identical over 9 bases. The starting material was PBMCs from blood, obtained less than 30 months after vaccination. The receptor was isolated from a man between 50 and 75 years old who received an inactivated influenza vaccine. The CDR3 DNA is TGTGCCAGCAGTTTCCGGGACAGGGACGGTCAGCCCCAGCATTTT. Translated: CASSFRDRDGQPQHF. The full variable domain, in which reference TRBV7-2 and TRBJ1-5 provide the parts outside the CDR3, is GAGVSQSPSNKVTEKGKDVELRCDPISGHTALYWYRQSLGQGLEFLIYFQGNSAPDKSGLPSDRFSAERTGGSVSTLTIQRTQQEDSAVYLCASSFRDRDGQPQHFGDGTRLSIL.